This TCR beta chain emerged from a study of post-analysis software for immune sequencing data. This clonotype was recorded a few times. Its antigen is undetermined. Prepared TCR beta cDNA libraries contained unique molecular identifiers. Each batch of about 0.95 to 10 million T cells produced roughly 450,000 cDNA molecules. TCRdb reanalysed the PCR reads using MiXCR and keeps one entry per CDR3 protein. The sample contains under 200,000 distinct CDR3 sequences, around 36% of which appear only once. Study conclusions and caveats: F measure showed strong co-clustering of same-batch samples. Compared against controls, patients with multiple sclerosis displayed significantly lower normalized Chao1 diversity.

This clonotype was obtained from a girl under 18 with multiple sclerosis. Material: blood, obtained after autologous hematopoietic stem cell transplantation.

The CDR3, as DNA: TGCGCCAGCAGCCGAGACAGGGAATTCTACGAGCAGTACTTC. It encodes CASSRDREFYEQYF. The chain is built from TRBV5-1 and TRBJ2-7; 7 nucleotides match TRBD1. With V trimmed by 4 bases and J by 3 bases, 7 bases remained unmatched. The CDR3 has 14 amino acids. The germline CDR1 and CDR2 sequences are SGHRS and YFSETQ.